Following are 14 T cell receptor beta chains from one sample sequenced in a study of post-analysis software for immune sequencing data. Their target antigens are unknown. Findings and caveats of the study: In patients, five or six TRBV segments were more frequent than in controls, with TRBV5-6, TRBV5-1 and TRBV20-1 among them.

Tagging with unique molecular identifiers was a feature of the TCR beta cDNA libraries. TCRdb ran MiXCR on the PCR reads and lists one entry per CDR3 protein. The profile covers around 700,000 distinct CDR3 sequences, with more than 50% appearing a single time and approximately 11% taken by the ten largest. Sequences were obtained from blood. The receptor source for this set is a girl aged 2 to 10 with multiple sclerosis.

The gene calls are TRBV7-2 and TRBJ2-5; 9 bases match TRBD1. With 4 bases clipped from V and 5 bases from J, the junction kept 5 bases outside the gene matches. The CDR3 loop spans 14 amino acids. Germline CDR1 SGHTA, CDR2 FQGNSA. The DNA of the CDR3 is TGTGCCAGCAGCTCTACAGGGGGCACTGAGACCCAGTACTTC. Its translation is CASSSTGGTETQYF.

The CDR3 bases are TGCGCCAGCAGCCAAGATCGGGGGGCCGGGACAGTCTCCTACGAGCAGTACTTC. Translating gives CASSQDRGAGTVSYEQYF. This chain uses TRBV4-1 with TRBJ2-7, with D perhaps given as TRBD1 or TRBD2 (7 bases each). CDR1 and CDR2 from the germline V gene are MGHRA and YSYEKL. This CDR3 spans 18 amino acids. V lost 0 bases, J lost 0 bases, and 18 bases lay in between.

The chain carries TRBV15 and TRBJ2-5; TRBD1 matches 12 bases. The J call is in doubt because the DNA end fits TRBJ2-7 better. Germline CDR1 reads LNHNV; CDR2 reads YYDKDF (reference sequence). This CDR3 spans 16 amino acids. As DNA, the CDR3 is TGTGCCACCAGCAGAGATAAGGGACAGGGGGCGGACGAGCAGTACTTC. Translation gives CATSRDKGQGADEQYF.

This clonotype showed up just a few times. This sequence joins TRBV4-1 and TRBJ2-1, with 8 bases lining up with TRBD2. Per the germline V gene, CDR1 is MGHRA and CDR2 is YSYEKL. The CDR3 length is 13 residues. V dropped 5 bases and J dropped 8; count of bases not matched to a gene: 5. The CDR3 loop reads CASSYLAGDEQFF. As DNA, the CDR3 is TGCGCCAGCAGCTACCTAGCGGGCGATGAGCAGTTCTTC.

The chain recombines TRBV29-1 with TRBJ1-2, with a tentative D call TRBD1 (6 bases). This CDR3 has 12 residues. The germline gives CDR1 SQVTM, CDR2 ANQGSEA. Trimming took off 2 bases at V and 8 bases at J, with 12 bases between the two ends. The CDR3 nucleotides are TGCAGCGTTGAACGGGGGCTGCGGGGCTACACCTTC. This codes for CSVERGLRGYTF.

This rearrangement joins TRBV12-3 or TRBV12-4 to TRBJ2-3; D perhaps matches TRBD2 (5 bases). The CDR3 runs 15 residues. V dropped 4 bases and J dropped 3 bases, with 14 bases sitting between them. The CDR3 region has the DNA TGTGCCAGCAGTTCCCCCCCCAGCGGAACAGATACGCAGTATTTT. The encoded protein is CASSSPPSGTDTQYF.

The genes are TRBV4-3 and TRBJ1-2; D call uncertain. This CDR3 spans 14 amino acids. The germline V and J ends were trimmed by 0 bases and 7 bases, with 12 bases remaining between them. Germline loops: CDR1 LGHNA, CDR2 YSLEER. DNA of the CDR3: TGCGCCAGCAGCCAAGAAGAAGAGGGAACTGGCTACACCTTC. Protein sequence: CASSQEEEGTGYTF.

The rearrangement links TRBV4-1 to TRBJ2-1, with 10 bases aligning to TRBD2. V shed 4 bases, J shed 8 bases, and the junction held 8 bases outside the gene matches. The length of the CDR3 is 15 residues. Germline-derived CDR1 and CDR2 are MGHRA and YSYEKL. This chain's CDR3 is CASSPRSGRVDEQFF. DNA for the CDR3: TGCGCCAGCAGCCCCAGGAGCGGGAGGGTGGATGAGCAGTTCTTC.

The chain combines TRBV6-2 or TRBV6-3 with TRBJ2-3; 7 nucleotides align to TRBD2. After removal of 2 bases from V and 2 bases from J, the junction contained 4 bases not matched to a gene. The CDR3 is 15 residues long. Germline V gives CDR1 MNHEY, CDR2 SVGEGT. The CDR3 region has the DNA TGTGCCAGCAGTTACGGGACTACCGTCACAGATACGCAGTATTTT. Translation gives CASSYGTTVTDTQYF.

The chain combines TRBV7-9 with TRBJ1-1, with D uncertain. The CDR3 has 13 amino acids. Germline CDR1 is SEHNR and CDR2 is FQNEAQ (reference sequence). V was clipped by 1 base and J by 4 bases, with 7 bases between them. This CDR3 reads CASSLGSSTEAFF. The DNA for the CDR3 is TGTGCCAGCAGCTTAGGCAGCTCCACTGAAGCTTTCTTT. Based on the CDR3 plus reference TRBV7-9 and TRBJ1-1, the full variable domain is DTGVSQNPRHKITKRGQNVTFRCDPISEHNRLYWYRQTLGQGPEFLTYFQNEAQLEKSRLLSDRFSAERPKGSFSTLEIQRTEQGDSAMYLCASSLGSSTEAFFGQGTRLTVV.

This clonotype was detected a few times. The chain joins TRBV12-3 or TRBV12-4 to TRBJ2-5, with 8 bases fitting TRBD1. With V trimmed by 5 bases and J by 4 bases, 6 bases remained unmatched. CDR3 length equals 14 residues. The CDR3 sequence: CASSPQTGAETQYF. CDR3 DNA: TGTGCCAGCAGTCCCCAGACAGGGGCAGAGACCCAGTACTTC.

The chain links TRBV7-2 to TRBJ2-1; no firm D call. The J call may be incorrect, as the DNA end agrees better with TRBJ2-7. CDR3 length: 14 amino acids. Germline V gives CDR1 SGHTA, CDR2 FQGNSA. CDR3 sequence reads: CASSLGASYNEQYF. DNA of the CDR3: TGTGCCAGCAGCTTAGGGGCCTCCTACAATGAGCAGTACTTC.

The V gene is TRBV20-1, the J gene TRBJ2-5; D remains ambiguous. The DNA end is a closer match to TRBJ2-7, so the J assignment may be wrong. Germline CDR1 reads DFQATT; CDR2 reads SNEGSKA (reference sequence). The CDR3 spans 10 residues. DNA of the CDR3: TGCAGTGCTCTGTACCGCGAGCAGTACTTC. It yields the protein CSALYREQYF.

The chain links TRBV12-3 or TRBV12-4 to TRBJ1-2; TRBD1 aligns across 10 bases. The CDR3 contains 12 residues. V trimming: 10 bases; J trimming: 5 bases; junction bases outside the gene matches: 4. In DNA form, the CDR3 reads TGTGCCACCGGACAGGGGGGATATGGCTACACCTTC. Translation gives CATGQGGYGYTF.